The clone carrying this T cell receptor (beta chain) has ten or more counts. What it recognizes is unknown. This CDR3 spans 16 amino acids. Germline lookup yields CDR1 SGHAT and CDR2 FQNNGV. The V end lost 0 bases, the J end lost 3 bases, and 15 bases lay between the germline ends. Arm-PCR of CDR3 regions and iRepertoire HTBI primers were the basis on which TCR beta libraries were built. Original processing notes: Spanning all samples, the identified segments comprised about 62 TRBV and some 15 TRBJ. TCRdb re-called the multiplex PCR reads through MiXCR, storing one row per CDR3 protein. TCRdb's processing, not the authors', yielded these V and J calls. The table records 400,000 to 500,000 distinct CDR3 sequences, 22% of them present only once. This entry is derived from a study of regulatory T cells in long-lasting Graves disease. Findings and caveats of the study: The work looked only at peripheral blood and did not look at thyroid tissue. Patients with persistent Graves' had lower TCR diversity than newly diagnosed patients.

Documented time point: persistent/refractory GD, antithyroid drugs over 5 years with positive TRAb. RNA extracted from PBMCs served as the sequencing template. Graves' disease diagnosis relied on American Thyroid Association guidelines. Source: peripheral blood mononuclear cells (PBMCs), taken when the disease was refractory, from a patient treated with antithyroid drugs. This TCR was sampled from a female donor with Graves disease. This chain connects TRBV11-2 to TRBJ2-7; D gene ambiguous. The DNA of the CDR3 is TGTGCCAGCAGCTTAGAAGGTATGGGCACCTTCTACGAGCAGTACTTC. This sequence encodes CASSLEGMGTFYEQYF.